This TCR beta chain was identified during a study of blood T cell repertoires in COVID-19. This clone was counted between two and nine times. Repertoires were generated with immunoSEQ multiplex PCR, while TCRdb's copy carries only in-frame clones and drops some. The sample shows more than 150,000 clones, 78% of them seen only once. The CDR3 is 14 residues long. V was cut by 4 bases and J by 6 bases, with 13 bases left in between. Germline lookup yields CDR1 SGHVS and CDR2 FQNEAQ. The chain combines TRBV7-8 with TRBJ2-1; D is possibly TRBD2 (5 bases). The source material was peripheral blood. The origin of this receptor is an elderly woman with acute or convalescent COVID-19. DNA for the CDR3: TGTGCCAGCAGCTCAGTGAGGGATGGCAATGAGCAGTTCTTC. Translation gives CASSSVRDGNEQFF.